These 22 T cell receptor beta chains came from one sample sequenced in a study of technical replicates of blood from a few donors. TCRdb keeps only in-frame clones here, not all; method: immunoSEQ multiplex PCR. The sample records 55,000 to 75,000 clones, 91% being singletons. Sequencing input: PBMCs. The receptor set was obtained from a human donor in good health. Some clones in this sample may be carry-over from other donors' samples.

This sequence joins TRBV11-3 and TRBJ2-3; 14 bases map to TRBD2. Trimming cost V 4 bases and J 5 bases; bases outside gene matches: 5. Germline CDR1 reads SGHNT; CDR2 reads YENEEA. This CDR3 has 16 amino acids. The CDR3 region is CASSWTGTSGGDTQYF. The CDR3, as DNA: TGTGCCAGCAGCTGGACCGGGACTAGCGGGGGAGATACGCAGTATTTT.

This clone was picked up one time. The gene calls are TRBV10-1 and TRBJ2-3; 9 nucleotides line up with TRBD2. V was clipped by 1 base and J by 5 bases; unmatched bases: 10. Germline lookup yields CDR1 WNHNN and CDR2 SYGVQD (reference sequence). CDR3 length equals 17 residues. In nucleotides, the CDR3 is TGCGCCAGCAGTGAGTTGGGCGGGGGGGCCTGCGAAGATACGCAGTATTTT. This sequence encodes CASSELGGGACEDTQYF.

This rearrangement joins TRBV9 to TRBJ2-5; 10 bases map to TRBD2. The CDR3 has 17 amino acids. The V gene's germline CDR1 is SGDLS and CDR2 YYNGEE. Trimming at V came to 0 bases and at J to 4 bases, leaving 9 bases not matched to a gene. CDR3 amino acids: CASSVGLSGGAVETQYF. DNA of the CDR3: TGTGCCAGCAGCGTAGGTCTGAGCGGGGGGGCAGTAGAGACCCAGTACTTC.

The sample holds a few counts of this clone. The rearrangement joins TRBV4-3 to TRBJ2-7; no reliable D call. Trimming cost V 0 bases and J 1 base, with 7 bases left between them. The V gene's germline CDR1 is LGHNA and CDR2 YSLEER. This CDR3 has 14 residues. CDR3 sequence reads: CASSQDEWSYEQYF. CDR3 coding DNA: TGCGCCAGCAGCCAAGATGAGTGGTCCTACGAGCAGTACTTC.

V usage is TRBV2 and J usage is TRBJ1-2; D is ambiguous. CDR3 size: 15 residues. With 4 bases removed from V and 6 bases from J, the gap between germline ends came to 18 bases. Per the germline V gene, CDR1 is SNHLY and CDR2 is FYNNEI. CDR3 sequence (DNA): TGTGCCAGCAGTGTATCGAGGCCGGCGGGGAATGGCTACACCTTC. Translated: CASSVSRPAGNGYTF.

This chain uses TRBV2 with TRBJ2-5; 7 bases fit TRBD1. The germline gives CDR1 SNHLY, CDR2 FYNNEI. The V segment lost 4 bases and the J segment 4 bases; nucleotides outside the gene matches: 3. The CDR3 sequence is 13 residues long. The CDR3 region is CASSVTGVETQYF. The CDR3 region has the DNA TGTGCCAGCAGTGTTACAGGGGTAGAGACCCAGTACTTC.

The chain carries TRBV5-5 and TRBJ2-2, with a weak D call TRBD2 (6 bases). V was shortened by 1 base and J by 1 base, with 11 bases between the two germline ends. The germline V gene has CDR1 SGHKS and CDR2 YYEKEE (reference sequence). There are 16 residues in the CDR3. This CDR3 is CASSLNGGMNTGELFF. As DNA, the CDR3 is TGTGCCAGCAGCTTGAACGGCGGGATGAACACCGGGGAGCTGTTTTTT.

The V call is TRBV5-6, the J call TRBJ1-6; TRBD1 might be the D (5 bases). This CDR3 contains 13 residues. CDR1 and CDR2 (germline): SGHDT, YYEEEE. V was shortened by 6 bases and J by 7 bases, with 11 bases between the two germline ends. The CDR3 DNA reads TGTGCCAGCAACTCCCACAGGAATTCACCCCTCCACTTT. It specifies CASNSHRNSPLHF.

The chain joins TRBV5-6 to TRBJ2-1, with 12 nucleotides matching TRBD2. J gave up 9 bases and V 7 bases, and 17 bases lay outside the gene matches. The length of the CDR3 is 17 residues. Germline V gene sequence: CDR1 SGHDT, CDR2 YYEEEE. The CDR3 bases are TGTGCCAGCCTCCTGACTAGCGGGAGTAGTTTGGTCCCTGAGCAGTTCTTC. It encodes CASLLTSGSSLVPEQFF.

The chain is built from TRBV11-3 and TRBJ2-5; 10 bases are a match to TRBD2. V gave up 1 base and J gave up 1 base; unmatched junction bases: 3. The CDR3 loop spans 16 amino acids. CDR1 and CDR2 from the germline V gene are SGHNT and YENEEA. In nucleotides, the CDR3 is TGTGCCAGCAGCTTAGCCGGGACTAGCGCCCAAGAGACCCAGTACTTC. It is translated as CASSLAGTSAQETQYF.

V usage is TRBV6-1 and J usage is TRBJ2-1; D unresolved. CDR1 MNHNS and CDR2 SASEGT come from the germline V gene. Trimming took off 3 bases at V and 5 bases at J, with 11 bases between the two ends. The CDR3 contains 14 residues. The chain's CDR3 is CASSDSERNNEQFF. The CDR3 region has the DNA TGTGCCAGCAGTGATTCTGAGCGCAACAATGAGCAGTTCTTC.

The chain carries TRBV6-1 and TRBJ1-3; D remains unclear. This CDR3 spans 17 amino acids. V lost 2 bases and J lost 0, with 14 bases in between. Looked up from germline, CDR1 is MNHNS and CDR2 is SASEGT. CDR3 loop: CASSEYAGSYSGNTIYF. The CDR3 coding sequence is TGTGCCAGCAGTGAATACGCAGGATCCTACTCTGGAAACACCATATATTTT.

This chain links TRBV2 with TRBJ1-3, with D perhaps matching TRBD1 (6 bases). Germline CDR1 and CDR2: SNHLY and FYNNEI. Trimming took off 6 bases at V and 0 bases at J, with 9 bases between the two ends. This CDR3 contains 14 residues. The DNA of the CDR3 is TGTGCCAGCAGATACAGGGACTCTGGAAACACCATATATTTT. Translated: CASRYRDSGNTIYF.

This clone was counted once. This chain connects TRBV2 to TRBJ1-2, with a weak D call TRBD1 (5 bases). This CDR3 is 14 amino acids long. Between the trimmed V and J ends, which lost 6 bases and 4 bases, there was a span of 15 bases. The germline V gene encodes CDR1 SNHLY and CDR2 FYNNEI. The CDR3 spells CASSLSSGPYGYTF. The CDR3 DNA follows: TGTGCCAGCAGCCTAAGCTCAGGGCCCTATGGCTACACCTTC. The entire variable domain, with the rest obtained from reference TRBV2 and TRBJ1-2, is as follows: EPEVTQTPSHQVTQMGQEVILRCVPISNHLYFYWYRQILGQKVEFLVSFYNNEISEKSEIFDDQFSVERPDGSNFTLKIRSTKLEDSAMYFCASSLSSGPYGYTFGSGTRLTVV.

The genes are TRBV7-2 and TRBJ2-3; D is undetermined. Germline CDR1 SGHTA, CDR2 FQGNSA. This CDR3 contains 15 residues. V shed 2 bases and J shed 3 bases, with 12 bases lying between them. CDR3 sequence: CASSLRLPRTDTQYF. The DNA for the CDR3 is TGTGCCAGCAGCTTACGGCTTCCTAGAACAGATACGCAGTATTTT.

The J gene is TRBJ2-5, the V gene TRBV10-2; 10 bases agree with TRBD2. Trimming removed 7 bases from V and 0 bases from J; junction bases left unmatched: 5. Per the germline V gene, CDR1 is WSHSY and CDR2 is SAAADI. CDR3 size: 15 residues. CDR3 region: CASKSSGGHQETQYF. Written as DNA, the CDR3 is TGCGCCAGCAAATCTAGCGGGGGCCACCAAGAGACCCAGTACTTC.

The V gene is TRBV6-6, the J gene TRBJ1-1, with 7 bases fitting TRBD1. Germline values: CDR1 MNHNY, CDR2 SVGAGI (reference sequence). V was clipped by 4 bases and J by 4 bases; unmatched bases: 9. The length of the CDR3 is 15 residues. This CDR3 reads CASSSRQGPATEAFF. The CDR3 region has the DNA TGTGCCAGCAGTTCCCGACAGGGCCCGGCCACTGAAGCTTTCTTT.

This clone was picked up one time. V is TRBV4-3 and J is TRBJ1-6; 7 bases are a match to TRBD1. In germline, CDR1 is LGHNA, CDR2 YSLEER. V lost 1 base to trimming and J lost 5 bases; unmatched junction nucleotides: 8. The CDR3 covers 17 residues. The chain's CDR3 is CASSQARVGTDNSPLHF. DNA for the CDR3: TGCGCCAGCAGCCAAGCACGCGTGGGGACAGATAATTCACCCCTCCACTTT.

This clone appeared a single time. The chain recombines TRBV19 with TRBJ2-3, with 10 nucleotides matching TRBD2. Germline V gives CDR1 LNHDA, CDR2 SQIVND (reference sequence). The CDR3 extends over 15 amino acids. With 6 bases clipped from V and 5 bases from J, the junction kept 8 bases outside the gene matches. This CDR3 is CASRSGTSGEDTQYF. The CDR3 region has the DNA TGTGCCAGTAGGAGCGGAACTAGCGGGGAAGATACGCAGTATTTT.

This clone has only one observation. The genes are TRBV7-9 and TRBJ1-2, with D unresolved. CDR1 is SEHNR, CDR2 FQNEAQ, per germline (reference sequence). The CDR3 is made up of 13 amino acids. Trimming stripped 5 bases from V and 4 bases from J, with 11 bases between. The CDR3 DNA follows: TGTGCCAGCAGCGATACAGCCGGCTATGGCTACACCTTC. Translated, it gives CASSDTAGYGYTF.

J is TRBJ2-3 and V is TRBV6-5, with TRBD1 as a possible D gene (6 bases). The CDR3 has 15 residues. The germline V and J ends were trimmed by 6 bases and 5 bases, with 18 bases remaining between them. The germline CDR1 and CDR2 sequences are MNHEY and SVGAGI. CDR3 sequence: CASRLQTGPGDTQYF. DNA for the CDR3: TGTGCCAGCAGACTCCAGACAGGTCCGGGAGATACGCAGTATTTT.

This chain links TRBV6-1 with TRBJ2-3, with 8 positions matching TRBD2. The CDR3 is 17 amino acids. From germline, CDR1 is MNHNS and CDR2 SASEGT. Trimming at V came to 1 base and at J to 3 bases, leaving 9 bases not matched to a gene. The CDR3 nucleotides are TGTGCCAGCAGTGAAGTAGCGGGGTTGAGCGGTACAGATACGCAGTATTTT. Protein product: CASSEVAGLSGTDTQYF.